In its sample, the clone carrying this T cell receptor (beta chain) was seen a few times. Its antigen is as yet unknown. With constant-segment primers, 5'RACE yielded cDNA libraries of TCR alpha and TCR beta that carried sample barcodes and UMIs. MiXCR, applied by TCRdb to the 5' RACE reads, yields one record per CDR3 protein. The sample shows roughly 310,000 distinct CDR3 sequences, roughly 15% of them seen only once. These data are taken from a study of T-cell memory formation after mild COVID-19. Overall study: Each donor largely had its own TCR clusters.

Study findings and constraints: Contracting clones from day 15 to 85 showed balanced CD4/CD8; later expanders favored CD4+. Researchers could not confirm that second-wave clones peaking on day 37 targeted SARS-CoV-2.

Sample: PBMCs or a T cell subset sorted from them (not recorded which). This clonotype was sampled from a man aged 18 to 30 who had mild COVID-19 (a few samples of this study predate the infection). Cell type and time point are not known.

The CDR3 region is CSARDGLAGGSSYNEQFF. The CDR3 region has the DNA TGCAGTGCTAGAGACGGACTAGCGGGGGGGAGCTCCTACAATGAGCAGTTCTTC. The genes are TRBV20-1 and TRBJ2-1, with 15 bases that match TRBD2. Germline CDR1 and CDR2: DFQATT and SNEGSKA (reference sequence). This CDR3 is 18 amino acids long. The V and J ends lost 0 bases and 0 bases, in that order; junction bases with no gene match: 3.